This T cell receptor (beta chain) appears in the sequencing data of a study of breast tumors, draining lymph nodes, adjacent tissues. Breast cancer patients provided tissue from their axillary draining lymph nodes. TCRdb used MiXCR to reprocess the multiplex PCR reads, holding one entry per CDR3 protein. This table holds some 140,000 distinct CDR3 sequences, roughly 20% found once. The CDR3 contains 14 residues. Between the trimmed V and J ends, which lost 7 bases and 0 bases, there was a span of 11 bases. Germline CDR1 is MDHEN and CDR2 is SYDVKM. This TCR was sampled from a female donor with breast cancer. Some clones in this sample may be carry-over from other donors' samples. Sequencing was done on a sample of axillary lymph node tissue. This rearrangement joins TRBV28 to TRBJ2-3; D might be TRBD2 (5 bases). The CDR3: CASTSGGSTDTQYF. The CDR3 nucleotides read TGTGCCAGCACCTCGGGCGGGAGCACAGATACGCAGTATTTT.